One and the same sample provided the 20 T cell receptor beta chains below, sequenced in a study of PD-L1 blockade in urothelial cancer. Time point: pretreatment peripheral blood. Clones were sequenced by immunoSEQ multiplex PCR, and TCRdb holds only the in-frame ones, with some missing. The data contain approximately 32,000 clones, 80% to 90% of them seen just once; the ten biggest clones take up 6.8%. The material was PBMCs, obtained around atezolizumab (anti-PD-L1) treatment. The receptor source for this set is a man between 60 and 75 years old with urothelial cancer.

V is TRBV7-2 and J is TRBJ2-7; D remains ambiguous. V lost 5 bases and J lost 3, with 5 bases in between. The CDR3 is made up of 11 amino acids. Germline-derived CDR1 and CDR2 are SGHTA and FQGNSA. The CDR3 coding sequence is TGTGCCAGCAGCCCCGGCTACGAGCAGTACTTC. Protein sequence: CASSPGYEQYF.

This clone has only one observation. The genes are TRBV5-5 and TRBJ1-1; 8 bases are shared with TRBD1. This CDR3 has 14 amino acids. With V trimmed by 0 bases and J by 7 bases, 5 bases remained unmatched. Germline CDR1 reads SGHKS; CDR2 reads YYEKEE (reference sequence). The CDR3 sequence is CASSLGQGSGEAFF. The CDR3 region has the DNA TGTGCCAGCAGCTTGGGACAGGGGTCGGGTGAAGCTTTCTTT.

The chain is built from TRBV2 and TRBJ1-2; D may be TRBD1 (5 bases). CDR1 SNHLY and CDR2 FYNNEI come from the germline V gene. The V and J ends lost 6 bases and 2 bases respectively, with 13 bases between them. This CDR3 spans 14 amino acids. The CDR3 protein is CASRAAGKNYGYTF. The CDR3 bases are TGTGCCAGCAGGGCGGCAGGGAAAAACTATGGCTACACCTTC.

V gene TRBV7-3 combines with J gene TRBJ2-1; TRBD2 aligns across 10 bases. This CDR3 is 16 amino acids long. CDR1 is SGHTA and CDR2 is FQGTGA in the germline V gene. With 1 base clipped from V and 6 bases from J, the junction kept 6 bases outside the gene matches. The CDR3 DNA reads TGTGCCAGCAGCTTAAGCTTGGCTAGCGGGAGCAATGAGCAGTTCTTC. It specifies CASSLSLASGSNEQFF.

This rearrangement joins TRBV21-1 to TRBJ2-2; the D call TRBD1 from the table was never checked on the DNA. TRBV21-1 is flagged as a pseudogene. The CDR3 loop spans 16 amino acids. CDR3 in amino acids: CASSKACVRGPGELFF. The CDR3 region has the DNA TGTGCCAGCAGCAAAGCTTGTGTCAGGGGGCCCGGGGAGCTGTTTTTT.

This chain connects TRBV2 to TRBJ1-6; 10 nucleotides line up with TRBD1. The CDR3 consists of 16 residues. Germline loops: CDR1 SNHLY, CDR2 FYNNEI. V trimming: 2 bases; J trimming: 5 bases; junction bases outside the gene matches: 3. CDR3 region: CASSEFGTGDNSPLHF. In DNA form, the CDR3 reads TGTGCCAGCAGTGAATTCGGGACAGGGGATAATTCACCCCTCCACTTT.

The chain links TRBV6-4 to TRBJ2-7; no clear D gene. V was clipped by 0 bases and J by 6 bases, with 9 bases between them. CDR1 is MRHNA, CDR2 SNTAGT, per germline. The CDR3 has 13 amino acids. The DNA for the CDR3 is TGTGCCAGCAGTGACTCGCGGCTGGGCGAGCAGTACTTC. Its translation is CASSDSRLGEQYF.

This chain joins TRBV6-1 and TRBJ2-7; possibly TRBD1 for D (6 bases). The V and J ends lost 6 bases and 2 bases respectively, with 11 bases between them. CDR3 length equals 13 residues. Germline CDR1 and CDR2: MNHNS and SASEGT. The CDR3 sequence is CASSEQGTYEQYF. Here the CDR3 DNA reads TGTGCCAGCAGCGAACAGGGAACCTACGAGCAGTACTTC.

This rearrangement joins TRBV6-5 to TRBJ1-2; maybe TRBD1 (5 bases). Trimming removed 5 bases at V and 0 bases at J, with 7 bases between. The CDR3 is made up of 13 amino acids. CDR1 and CDR2 from the germline V gene are MNHEY and SVGAGI. CDR3 region: CASSLGANYGYTF. CDR3 nucleotides: TGTGCCAGCAGTCTAGGGGCTAACTATGGCTACACCTTC.

V gene TRBV30 combines with J gene TRBJ1-2; TRBD1 agrees at 8 bases. The CDR3 is 13 amino acids. The V segment lost 2 bases and the J segment 4 bases; nucleotides outside the gene matches: 3. Looked up from germline, CDR1 is GTSNPN and CDR2 is SVGIG (reference sequence). The CDR3 DNA follows: TGTGCCTGGAGTCGGACAGGGACCTATGGCTACACCTTC. Translating gives CAWSRTGTYGYTF.

The chain recombines TRBV7-2 with TRBJ2-2; 10 bases are a match to TRBD2. J gave up 4 bases and V 1 base, and 9 bases lay outside the gene matches. The CDR3 length is 18 residues. Germline loops: CDR1 SGHTA, CDR2 FQGNSA. CDR3 sequence: CASSLGPAGGPGTGELFF. The CDR3 DNA follows: TGTGCCAGCAGCTTAGGGCCAGCGGGGGGGCCTGGCACCGGGGAGCTGTTTTTT.

The CDR3 region is CASSPLGTADTQYF. CDR3 nucleotide sequence: TGTGCCAGCAGCCCCCTCGGGACTGCGGATACGCAGTATTTT. The chain combines TRBV14 with TRBJ2-3, with TRBD2 as a possible D gene (6 bases). V shed 4 bases and J shed 6 bases, with 14 bases lying between them. Germline CDR1 reads SGHDN; CDR2 reads FVKESK. The CDR3 runs to 14 residues.

The chain links TRBV14 to TRBJ1-6; D is undetermined. The germline CDR1 and CDR2 sequences are SGHDN and FVKESK. Deletions cut 4 bases from V and 7 bases from J, with 11 bases between. The CDR3 sequence is 14 residues long. CDR3 coding DNA: TGTGCCAGCAGCCTGTGGGAGGTCAATTCACCCCTCCACTTT. Translating gives CASSLWEVNSPLHF.

This chain uses TRBV15 with TRBJ2-2; TRBD1 matches at 8 bases. V dropped 8 bases and J dropped 4; count of bases not matched to a gene: 21. The CDR3 is 19 residues long. CDR1 is LNHNV and CDR2 is YYDKDF in the germline V gene (reference sequence). Here the CDR3 DNA reads TGTGCCACCGGCGTTGACTCCGCTATAGACAGGGGAAGCACCGGGGAGCTGTTTTTT. Its translation: CATGVDSAIDRGSTGELFF.

In this sample, this clone turned up a few times. The CDR3 is CASSLPQAYYGYTF. The CDR3 DNA reads TGTGCCAGCAGCCTCCCACAGGCGTACTATGGCTACACCTTC. This chain links TRBV11-2 with TRBJ1-2; D may be TRBD1 (5 bases). The germline V gene encodes CDR1 SGHAT and CDR2 FQNNGV. The CDR3 length is 14 residues. The ends were cut back, 5 bases at V and 3 bases at J, with 13 bases in the middle.

The chain recombines TRBV4-1 with TRBJ2-5, with D tentatively TRBD1 (6 bases). V lost 3 bases and J lost 1, with 21 bases in between. The CDR3 is 18 amino acids. Germline lookup yields CDR1 MGHRA and CDR2 YSYEKL. The CDR3 DNA is TGCGCCAGCAGCCAGGATCCTCCACCGGGACACATCCAAGAGACCCAGTACTTC. Translated: CASSQDPPPGHIQETQYF.

This clone was recorded only once. The chain is built from TRBV6-6 and TRBJ2-7, with 7 bases lining up with TRBD1. The CDR3 has 14 amino acids. V trimming: 4 bases; J trimming: 5 bases; junction bases outside the gene matches: 8. The germline V gene encodes CDR1 MNHNY and CDR2 SVGAGI (reference sequence). The CDR3 protein is CASSLPGQMDEQYF. The CDR3 nucleotides are TGTGCCAGCAGTTTACCGGGACAGATGGACGAGCAGTACTTC.

This chain links TRBV18 with TRBJ1-6; the D is unclear. Germline V lookup: CDR1 KGHSH, CDR2 LQKENI. Trimming took 6 bases from V and 8 from J, leaving 11 bases between them. The length of the CDR3 is 13 residues. The CDR3 DNA sequence: TGTGCCAGCTCTCAGAGGGAGTATTCACCCCTCCACTTT. It codes for CASSQREYSPLHF.

The gene calls are TRBV6-1 and TRBJ1-2, with 7 bases that match TRBD1. The CDR3 is made up of 15 amino acids. Trimming removed 3 bases from V and 8 bases from J; junction bases left unmatched: 12. Germline V gives CDR1 MNHNS, CDR2 SASEGT. The CDR3 loop is CASSDSFGGGGGYTF. The CDR3 nucleotides are TGTGCCAGCAGTGATTCCTTCGGAGGGGGCGGCGGCTACACCTTC.

The rearrangement uses TRBV2 and TRBJ2-7; 7 nucleotides line up with TRBD1. CDR3 length equals 18 residues. With V trimmed by 4 bases and J by 3 bases, 18 bases remained unmatched. Germline assignment: CDR1 SNHLY and CDR2 FYNNEI. The DNA of the CDR3 is TGTGCCAGCAGTGGACGAACCACAGGGGACGATCTTCACTACGAGCAGTACTTC. Encoded protein: CASSGRTTGDDLHYEQYF.